A single sample gave rise to the 14 T cell receptor beta chains below, sequenced in a study of response to subunit inactivated influenza vaccine. Each CDR3 protein gets one entry after TCRdb re-called the RT-PCR reads with MiXCR. The data contain approximately 500,000 distinct CDR3 sequences, 11% to 15% of them singletons. The sequencing used PBMCs from blood, collected 11 to 12 days after vaccination. Receptors were obtained from a man in his forties or fifties who received an inactivated influenza vaccine.

This clonotype has more than one count but fewer than ten. The gene calls are TRBV15 and TRBJ1-6; D remains ambiguous. V gave up 1 base and J gave up 12 bases, with 13 bases separating them. The CDR3 spans 14 residues. Germline V lookup: CDR1 LNHNV, CDR2 YYDKDF (reference sequence). In nucleotides, the CDR3 is TGTGCCACCAGCAGAGGATGGGAGGAACTACCCCTCCACTTT. Translation: CATSRGWEELPLHF. Full variable domain (outside the CDR3, taken from reference TRBV15 and TRBJ1-6): DAMVIQNPRYQVTQFGKPVTLSCSQTLNHNVMYWYQQKSSQAPKLLFHYYDKDFNNEADTPDNFQSRRPNTSFCFLDIRSPGLGDTAMYLCATSRGWEELPLHFGNGTRLTVT.

The chain couples TRBV11-2 to TRBJ2-7; 9 bases are a match to TRBD1. The CDR3 runs to 15 residues. V shed 5 bases and J 3 bases; nucleotides not matched to a gene: 8. The V gene's germline CDR1 is SGHAT and CDR2 FQNNGV. DNA for the CDR3: TGTGCCAGCAGCCTCCGGGACAGGGAATACTACGAGCAGTACTTC. Its protein is CASSLRDREYYEQYF.

This clonotype was counted a few times. The chain is built from TRBV2 and TRBJ1-2; 12 nucleotides match TRBD1. The CDR3 has 15 residues. CDR1 and CDR2 (germline): SNHLY, FYNNEI. V was clipped by 7 bases and J by 7 bases; unmatched bases: 10. This CDR3 is CASTRDRGRTGGYTF. CDR3 bases: TGTGCCAGCACCCGGGACAGGGGGCGTACTGGTGGCTACACCTTC.

In this sample, this clonotype turned up many times. Written as DNA, the CDR3 is TGTGCCAGCGGAGCGGGGAGGTATCAGCCCCAGCATTTT. Translated: CASGAGRYQPQHF. This chain joins TRBV7-9 and TRBJ1-5; no clear D. This CDR3 region has 13 residues. Trimming stripped 8 bases from V and 5 bases from J, with 13 bases between. CDR1 and CDR2 from the germline V gene are SEHNR and FQNEAQ (reference sequence).

The V and J genes are TRBV6-4 and TRBJ2-3; TRBD1 or TRBD2 may be the D gene (5 bases each). Trimming shortened V by 0 bases and J by 2 bases, and 9 bases separated the two germline ends. Germline V lookup: CDR1 MRHNA, CDR2 SNTAGT. This CDR3 is built from 15 residues. CDR3: CASSDSRGLTDTQYF. CDR3 coding DNA: TGTGCCAGCAGTGACTCGAGGGGCCTCACAGATACGCAGTATTTT.

The table lists this clonotype with a few counts. The chain uses TRBV20-1 and TRBJ2-7; 8 bases are shared with TRBD1. V trimming: 6 bases; J trimming: 9 bases; junction bases outside the gene matches: 19. The germline CDR1 and CDR2 sequences are DFQATT and SNEGSKA (reference sequence). The CDR3 runs to 15 residues. CDR3 sequence (DNA): TGCAGTGCCACCGATATTAGGACAGGGCTAGATAGGCAGTACTTC. It encodes CSATDIRTGLDRQYF.

This chain uses TRBV7-3 with TRBJ2-3; 7 nucleotides match TRBD1. Germline V CDR1 and CDR2: SGHTA, FQGTGA. The CDR3 contains 17 residues. Germline trimming cut 3 bases from V and 2 bases from J; bases unmatched to any gene: 11. The CDR3 DNA follows: TGTGCCAGCAGCTTGACGGGGACAGCCAGGAACACAGATACGCAGTATTTT. It is translated as CASSLTGTARNTDTQYF.

The J gene is TRBJ2-1, the V gene TRBV15; TRBD2 matches 9 bases. This CDR3 spans 19 amino acids. J gave up 2 bases and V 0 bases, and 11 bases lay outside the gene matches. Germline V CDR1 and CDR2: LNHNV, YYDKDF (reference sequence). The CDR3 is CATSREGAGGDLPYNEQFF. The CDR3 nucleotides read TGTGCCACCAGCAGAGAAGGAGCGGGGGGCGATTTGCCCTACAATGAGCAGTTCTTC. The full variable domain, its missing parts supplied by reference TRBV15 and TRBJ2-1, is DAMVIQNPRYQVTQFGKPVTLSCSQTLNHNVMYWYQQKSSQAPKLLFHYYDKDFNNEADTPDNFQSRRPNTSFCFLDIRSPGLGDTAMYLCATSREGAGGDLPYNEQFFGPGTRLTVL.

V gene TRBV2 combines with J gene TRBJ2-2; possible D gene TRBD2, 7 bases. Trimming removed 7 bases at V and 7 bases at J, with 19 bases between. CDR1 SNHLY and CDR2 FYNNEI come from the germline V gene. The CDR3 spans 15 residues. The CDR3 nucleotides read TGTGCCAGCACCGGAGAGGGGGGGGTTCACGGGGAGCTGTTTTTT. Translating gives CASTGEGGVHGELFF.

This clonotype was observed a handful of times. The V gene is TRBV7-9, the J gene TRBJ2-1; 8 positions agree with TRBD2. The CDR3 is 16 residues long. The trim removed 5 bases at V and 4 bases at J, leaving 10 bases unmatched. Per germline, CDR1 SEHNR and CDR2 FQNEAQ (reference sequence). The chain's CDR3 is CASSARGGGQYNEQFF. CDR3 sequence (DNA): TGTGCCAGCAGCGCCCGAGGCGGGGGGCAGTACAATGAGCAGTTCTTC.

This chain uses TRBV7-2 with TRBJ2-7; 7 nucleotides align to TRBD1. The CDR3 extends over 14 amino acids. Germline V gene lookup returns CDR1 SGHTA and CDR2 FQGNSA. V trimming: 5 bases; J trimming: 4 bases; junction bases outside the gene matches: 8. The CDR3 DNA reads as TGTGCCAGCAGCCCGGTGGACAGGTTTTACGAGCAGTACTTC. Residues: CASSPVDRFYEQYF.

In its sample, this clonotype was seen a few times. The chain joins TRBV5-1 to TRBJ2-3; a possible D gene is TRBD1 (6 bases). Germline loops: CDR1 SGHRS, CDR2 YFSETQ. This CDR3 region has 16 residues. V was clipped by 0 bases and J by 1 base, with 12 bases between them. CDR3 amino acids: CASSLALGGGTDTQYF. The CDR3 DNA follows: TGCGCCAGCAGCTTGGCACTTGGGGGCGGCACAGATACGCAGTATTTT.

This clonotype has only a few counts. This sequence joins TRBV24-1 and TRBJ2-1, with 12 bases fitting TRBD2. The CDR3 covers 19 residues. In germline, CDR1 is KGHDR, CDR2 SFDVKD. J gave up 3 bases and V 4 bases, and 12 bases lay outside the gene matches. CDR3 region: CATSDSWTSGETVYNEQFF. The CDR3 DNA reads as TGTGCCACCAGTGACTCATGGACTAGCGGGGAAACCGTCTACAATGAGCAGTTCTTC.

Only one count was recorded for this clonotype. The genes are TRBV7-2 and TRBJ2-3, with TRBD2 identical over 9 bases. Per the germline V gene, CDR1 is SGHTA and CDR2 is FQGNSA. Unmatched junction bases numbered 7, after V lost 1 base and J lost 5 bases. This CDR3 spans 16 amino acids. CDR3 loop: CASSLEAGGWGDTQYF. DNA for the CDR3: TGTGCCAGCAGCTTAGAAGCGGGAGGTTGGGGAGATACGCAGTATTTT.